What follows is one T cell receptor beta chain and its context. Assay used: immunoSEQ multiplex PCR; TCRdb lists only in-frame clones, some missing. The table lists about 140,000 clones, about 88% of them singletons. The data are from a study of blood T cell repertoires in COVID-19. About the research overall: Sample material is recorded as cDNA or gDNA derived from T cells, B-cell-depleted T cells, or PBMCs.

The germline CDR1 and CDR2 sequences are MGHDK and SYGVNS. This CDR3 has 11 residues. Deletions cut 5 bases from V and 9 bases from J, with 7 bases between. This sequence originates from a human donor in a cohort sampled during active COVID-19. Sequencing was done on a sample of peripheral blood. The rearrangement links TRBV25-1 to TRBJ2-2; possible D gene TRBD2, 5 bases. This CDR3 is CASSRGRELFF. CDR3 coding DNA: TGTGCCAGCAGTCGCGGGCGGGAGCTGTTTTTT.